Following are 9 T cell receptor beta chains from one sample sequenced in a study of molecular identifiers for immune sequencing clone quantification (dated by TCRdb to the late 2010s). The protocol used for the library was PCR. TCRdb records NextSeq 500 as the sequencer. Using fastp at Q25 and MiXCR, TCRdb reprocessed the public reads and kept productive beta chains. For every CDR3 protein sequence, its rows merge into one entry that carries the most common genes and DNA. The sample table records hundreds of thousands of distinct CDR3 sequences; about a quarter of these occur just once. The top ten hold 0.7% to 0.95% of the sample. The sample taken for sequencing was naive CD8+ T cells from blood, with Jurkat cell RNA spiked in. Interpreted using the paper, the cell subset or site label stands for: FACS-sorted CD8+CD4-CCR7+CD45RA+ naive T cells. All receptors derive from a human donor in good health. Some libraries in this study had Jurkat cell RNA spiked in.

CDR3 region: CASSQDMGIDTQYF. The DNA of the CDR3 is TGCGCCAGCAGCCAAGATATGGGAATAGATACGCAGTATTTT. The chain links TRBV4-1 to TRBJ2-3, with D unclear. The ends were cut back, 0 bases at V and 5 bases at J, with 9 bases in the middle. Looked up from germline, CDR1 is MGHRA and CDR2 is YSYEKL. The CDR3 covers 14 residues.

This clonotype appeared a few times. The chain combines TRBV11-2 with TRBJ2-3; no clear D gene. The V end was cut by 5 bases, the J end by 4 bases, with 22 bases between. Germline CDR1 and CDR2: SGHAT and FQNNGV. The CDR3 has 17 residues. The CDR3: CASSASMDLVFSDTQYF. CDR3 sequence (DNA): TGTGCCAGCAGCGCCAGTATGGACCTGGTCTTCTCAGATACGCAGTATTTT.

This clonotype showed up just a few times. V usage is TRBV4-2 and J usage is TRBJ1-2; D might be TRBD1 (6 bases). Germline V gene sequence: CDR1 LGHNA, CDR2 YNFKEQ. CDR3 length: 15 residues. V was pared by 0 bases and J by 7 bases, with 15 bases between. The CDR3 reads CASSQEGVSGAGYTF. As DNA, the CDR3 is TGTGCCAGCAGCCAAGAAGGAGTCTCGGGGGCTGGCTACACCTTC.

The chain has TRBV6-2 or TRBV6-3 and TRBJ2-3; 10 nucleotides agree with TRBD2. Losses at the gene ends were 5 bases for V and 2 bases for J; bases not matched to a gene: 16. The germline gives CDR1 MNHEY, CDR2 SVGEGT. This CDR3 spans 19 amino acids. This chain's CDR3 is CASSHRTPRTSGSTDTQYF. The DNA of the CDR3 is TGTGCCAGCAGTCATCGGACCCCCCGGACTAGCGGCTCCACAGATACGCAGTATTTT.

This clonotype has at least ten counts. The gene calls are TRBV29-1 and TRBJ1-2, with D possibly being TRBD1 (5 bases). V lost 2 bases to trimming and J lost 3 bases, with 13 bases between them. Germline V gene sequence: CDR1 SQVTM, CDR2 ANQGSEA. CDR3 size: 14 residues. The CDR3 loop reads CSVETDRGYYGYTF. The CDR3 nucleotides read TGCAGCGTTGAAACGGACCGGGGGTACTATGGCTACACCTTC.

V and J are TRBV5-6 and TRBJ2-7; D tentatively fits TRBD1 or TRBD2 (5 bases each). Germline-derived CDR1 and CDR2 are SGHDT and YYEEEE. The CDR3 is 13 amino acids. V shed 0 bases and J shed 6 bases, with 10 bases lying between them. The CDR3 nucleotides read TGTGCCAGCAGCTTGGTAGGGGACGGCGAGCAGTACTTC. Its translation: CASSLVGDGEQYF.

This chain uses TRBV6-1 with TRBJ1-5; maybe TRBD1 (6 bases). This CDR3 region has 18 residues. Trimming pared 1 base from V and 2 bases from J, leaving 18 bases between. Germline V gene data show CDR1 as MNHNS and CDR2 as SASEGT. CDR3 sequence reads: CASSEGEGVDFCNQPQHF. The CDR3 nucleotides are TGTGCCAGCAGTGAAGGTGAGGGGGTAGACTTTTGCAATCAGCCCCAGCATTTT.

In its sample, this clonotype was seen a few times. This chain links TRBV9 with TRBJ1-1; no definite D call. V was pared by 4 bases and J by 4 bases, with 14 bases between. CDR1 and CDR2 (germline): SGDLS, YYNGEE. This CDR3 is 14 amino acids long. The CDR3 nucleotides read TGTGCCAGCAGCCCGGCTTCTGGGTGCACTGAAGCTTTCTTT. Translation gives CASSPASGCTEAFF.

This clonotype turned up a few times. The chain links TRBV13 to TRBJ1-1; D call uncertain. In germline, CDR1 is PRHDT, CDR2 FYEKMQ (reference sequence). The CDR3 has 14 amino acids. The V end was cut by 5 bases, the J end by 0 bases, with 10 bases between. In DNA, the CDR3 is TGTGCCAGCAGCCAGGATGCCTTGAACACTGAAGCTTTCTTT. This codes for CASSQDALNTEAFF.